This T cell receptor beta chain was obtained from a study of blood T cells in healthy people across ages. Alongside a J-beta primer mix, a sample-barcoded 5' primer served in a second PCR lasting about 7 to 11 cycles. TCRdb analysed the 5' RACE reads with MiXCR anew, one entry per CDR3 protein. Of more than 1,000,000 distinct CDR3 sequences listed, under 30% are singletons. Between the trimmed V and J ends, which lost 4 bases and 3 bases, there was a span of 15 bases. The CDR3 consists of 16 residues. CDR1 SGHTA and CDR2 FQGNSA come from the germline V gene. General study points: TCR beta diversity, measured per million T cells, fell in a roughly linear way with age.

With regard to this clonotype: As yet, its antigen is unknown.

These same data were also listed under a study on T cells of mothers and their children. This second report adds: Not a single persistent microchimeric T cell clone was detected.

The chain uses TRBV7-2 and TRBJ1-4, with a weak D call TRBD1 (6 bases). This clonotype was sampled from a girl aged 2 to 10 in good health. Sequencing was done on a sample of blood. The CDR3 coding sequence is TGTGCCAGCAGCTCCGGACAGCATGGGGCTAATGAAAAACTGTTTTTT. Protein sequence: CASSSGQHGANEKLFF.